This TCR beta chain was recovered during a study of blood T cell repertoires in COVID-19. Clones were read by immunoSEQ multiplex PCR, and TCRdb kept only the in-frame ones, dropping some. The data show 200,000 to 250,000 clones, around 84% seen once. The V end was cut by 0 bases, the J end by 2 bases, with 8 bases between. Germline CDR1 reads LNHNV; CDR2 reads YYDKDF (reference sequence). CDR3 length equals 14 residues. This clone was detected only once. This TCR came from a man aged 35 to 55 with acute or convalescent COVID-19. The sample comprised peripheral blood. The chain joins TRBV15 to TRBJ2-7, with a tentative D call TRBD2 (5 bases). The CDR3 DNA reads TGTGCCACCAGCAGAGATGAGGGCGCCTACGAGCAGTACTTC. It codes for CATSRDEGAYEQYF.